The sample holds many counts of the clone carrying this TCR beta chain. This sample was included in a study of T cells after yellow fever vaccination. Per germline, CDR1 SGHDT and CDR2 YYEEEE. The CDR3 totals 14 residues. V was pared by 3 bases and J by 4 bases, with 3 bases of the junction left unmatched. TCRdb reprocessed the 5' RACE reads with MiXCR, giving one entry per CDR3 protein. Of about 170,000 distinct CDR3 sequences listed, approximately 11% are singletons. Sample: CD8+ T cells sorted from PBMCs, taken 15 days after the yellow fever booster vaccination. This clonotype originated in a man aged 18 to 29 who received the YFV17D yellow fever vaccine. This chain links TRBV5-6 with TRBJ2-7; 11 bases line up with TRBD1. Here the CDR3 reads CASSYGQGAYEQYF. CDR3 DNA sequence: TGTGCCAGCAGCTACGGACAGGGGGCGTACGAGCAGTACTTC.